These 10 T cell receptor beta chains came from one sample sequenced in a study of graft-versus-host responses after intestinal transplantation (dated by TCRdb to about 2021). Libraries came from the immunoSEQ multiplex PCR assay. As stored in TCRdb, this immuneACCESS dataset retains in-frame rearrangements with V and J assigned. A fraction of the clones does not appear; measured against another copy, unresolved V genes explain less than half of the discrepancy, and the remainder lacks a known reason. This sample is represented by almost 15,000 clones; approximately 70% of them were singletons. About 23% of the sample comes from the top ten. Dithiothreitol, EDTA incubations and collagenase D digestion were used to isolate intraepithelial and lamina propria lymphocytes from graft specimens. Sequencing was performed on ileum tissue, taken 700 to 800 days after intestinal transplantation. These receptors all come from a human patient who received an intestinal transplant, so some T cells may come from the graft donor.

As for this clone: Because it lacks the conserved phenylalanine or tryptophan at the end, this CDR3 is likely a read error. The V gene is TRBV5-4, the J gene TRBJ2-6; TRBD1 might be the D (5 bases). Trimming shortened V by 6 bases and J by 0 bases, and 10 bases separated the two germline ends. Germline V gene lookup returns CDR1 SGHNT and CDR2 YYREEE (reference sequence). The CDR3 runs to 15 residues. CDR3 loop: CASIPDSSGANVLTL. For the CDR3, the DNA is TGTGCCAGCATCCCCGACAGCTCTGGGGCCAACGTCCTGACTCTC.

V usage is TRBV11-1 and J usage is TRBJ2-1, with a tentative D call TRBD1 (6 bases). This CDR3 has 15 amino acids. Trimming cost V 3 bases and J 4 bases, with 13 bases left between them. Per the germline V gene, CDR1 is SGHAT and CDR2 is FQDESV (reference sequence). The CDR3, as DNA: TGTGCCAGCAGCTTGGACAGCCCCTCGTACAATGAGCAGTTCTTC. Translation gives CASSLDSPSYNEQFF.

The chain joins TRBV13 to TRBJ2-5; D remains unclear. Germline CDR1 and CDR2: PRHDT and FYEKMQ (reference sequence). The V end lost 3 bases, the J end lost 5 bases, and 7 bases lay between the germline ends. This CDR3 has 12 amino acids. In DNA form, the CDR3 reads TGTGCCAGCAGCTTTAACGGGGAGACCCAGTACTTC. Encoded protein: CASSFNGETQYF.

Only one count was recorded for this clone. This chain joins TRBV6-1 and TRBJ1-1; TRBD1 agrees at 9 bases. CDR3 length equals 18 residues. Trimming at V came to 4 bases and at J to 4 bases, leaving 16 bases not matched to a gene. Germline assignment: CDR1 MNHNS and CDR2 SASEGT. CDR3 region: CASSAIWDREFGGTEAFF. In nucleotides, the CDR3 is TGTGCCAGCAGTGCTATTTGGGACAGGGAATTTGGTGGCACTGAAGCTTTCTTT.

This chain joins TRBV23-1 and TRBJ2-6; D perhaps matches TRBD2 (5 bases). TRBV23-1 is classed as an ORF, of uncertain function. V gave up 0 bases and J gave up 0 bases, with 18 bases separating them. The CDR3 sequence is 20 residues long. Here the CDR3 DNA reads TGCGCCAGCAGTCAATCGGAGACCTACACCGGGGTCTCTGGGGCCAACGTCCTGACTTTC. Its translation is CASSQSETYTGVSGANVLTF.

This chain joins TRBV5-4 and TRBJ1-2; D is undetermined. This CDR3 comprises 14 residues. Germline V gives CDR1 SGHNT, CDR2 YYREEE (reference sequence). V was trimmed by 0 bases and J by 2 bases, leaving 8 bases between them. CDR3 sequence reads: CASSLAGQNYGYTF. CDR3 DNA sequence: TGTGCCAGCAGCTTGGCCGGCCAAAACTATGGCTACACCTTC.

The rearrangement joins TRBV5-4 to TRBJ2-3, with TRBD2 matching 8 bases. The CDR3 loop spans 15 amino acids. Germline assignment: CDR1 SGHNT and CDR2 YYREEE (reference sequence). The J segment lost 1 base and the V segment lost 2 bases, leaving 3 bases of the junction unmatched. The CDR3 region is CASSLAGVGTDTQYF. The CDR3 nucleotides are TGTGCCAGCAGCTTAGCGGGAGTGGGCACAGATACGCAGTATTTT.

V is TRBV29-1 and J is TRBJ2-3; D is uncertain. Germline CDR1 SQVTM, CDR2 ANQGSEA. This CDR3 is 11 amino acids long. CDR3 bases: TGCAGTGCCGGCCCACCAGATACGCAGTATTTT. This sequence encodes CSAGPPDTQYF.

The J gene is TRBJ2-4, the V gene TRBV6-6; no firm D call. V was clipped by 6 bases and J by 2 bases, with 8 bases between them. This CDR3 region has 13 residues. Germline lookup yields CDR1 MNHNY and CDR2 SVGAGI (reference sequence). This CDR3 reads CASRPLPKNIQYF. The CDR3 DNA is TGTGCCAGCAGGCCCCTCCCCAAAAACATTCAGTACTTC.

The CDR3 region has the DNA TGCGCCAGCAGCCCCTGGCCCGGGGACGAGCAGTACTTC. It codes for CASSPWPGDEQYF. The chain uses TRBV4-1 and TRBJ2-7; tentatively, D is TRBD2 (5 bases). In germline, CDR1 is MGHRA, CDR2 YSYEKL. The CDR3 runs to 13 residues. The V end was cut by 4 bases, the J end by 5 bases, with 12 bases between.